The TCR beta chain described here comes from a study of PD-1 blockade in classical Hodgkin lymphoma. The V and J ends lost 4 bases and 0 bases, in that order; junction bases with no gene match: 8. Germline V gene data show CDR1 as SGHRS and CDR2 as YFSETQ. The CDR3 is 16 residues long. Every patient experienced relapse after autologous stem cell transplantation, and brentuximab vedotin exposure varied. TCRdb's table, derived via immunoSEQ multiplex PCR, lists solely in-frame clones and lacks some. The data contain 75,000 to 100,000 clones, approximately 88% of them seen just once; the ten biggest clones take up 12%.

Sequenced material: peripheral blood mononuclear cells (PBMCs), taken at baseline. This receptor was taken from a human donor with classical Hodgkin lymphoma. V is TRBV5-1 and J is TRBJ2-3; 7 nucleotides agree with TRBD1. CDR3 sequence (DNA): TGCGCCAGCAGCCCCGGGACAGACCCTAGCACAGATACGCAGTATTTT. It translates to CASSPGTDPSTDTQYF.